The sequence of this T cell receptor beta chain was determined in a study of cytomegalovirus exposure and HLA in healthy donors. Looking at the study overall: An analysis done earlier identified about 120 million unique TCR beta sequences from approximately 180 million T cells.

Study-wide points: In a later analysis, several top co-occurrence clusters appeared linked to parvovirus B19, influenza, CMV and Epstein-Barr virus.

PCR was performed using 60 Vbeta and 13 Jbeta primers. Sequencing used immunoSEQ multiplex PCR; TCRdb keeps in-frame clones, though not all of them. This table has 180,000 or so clones, approximately 80% appearing once. Notes on this clone: As yet, its antigen is unknown.

CDR3 length equals 15 residues. Germline CDR1 is MNHEY and CDR2 is SMNVEV (reference sequence). Trimming took 6 bases from V and 4 from J, leaving 18 bases between them. V is TRBV27 and J is TRBJ1-2; possible D gene TRBD1, 5 bases. The material sequenced was PBMCs. This TCR came from a female donor in good health and CMV-seronegative. DNA for the CDR3: TGTGCCAGCAGACCTGACTGGACACCGATCTATGGCTACACCTTC. Amino acid sequence: CASRPDWTPIYGYTF.